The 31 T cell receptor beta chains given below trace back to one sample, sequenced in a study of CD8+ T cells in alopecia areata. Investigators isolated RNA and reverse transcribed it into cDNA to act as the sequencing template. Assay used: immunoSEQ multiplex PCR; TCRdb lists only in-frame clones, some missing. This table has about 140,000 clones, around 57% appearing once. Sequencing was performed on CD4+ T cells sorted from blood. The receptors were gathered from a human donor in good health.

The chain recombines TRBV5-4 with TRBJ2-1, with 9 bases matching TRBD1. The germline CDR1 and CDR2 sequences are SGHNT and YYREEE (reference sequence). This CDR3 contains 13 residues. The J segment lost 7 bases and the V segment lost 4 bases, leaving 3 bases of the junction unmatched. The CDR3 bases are TGTGCCAGCAGCGGGACAGGGAGGAATGAGCAGTTCTTC. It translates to CASSGTGRNEQFF.

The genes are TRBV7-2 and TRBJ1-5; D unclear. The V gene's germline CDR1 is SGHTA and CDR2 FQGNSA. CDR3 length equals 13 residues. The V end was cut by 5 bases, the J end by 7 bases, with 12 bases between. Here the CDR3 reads CASSQRQLQPQHF. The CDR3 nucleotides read TGTGCCAGCAGCCAACGGCAGCTACAGCCCCAGCATTTT.

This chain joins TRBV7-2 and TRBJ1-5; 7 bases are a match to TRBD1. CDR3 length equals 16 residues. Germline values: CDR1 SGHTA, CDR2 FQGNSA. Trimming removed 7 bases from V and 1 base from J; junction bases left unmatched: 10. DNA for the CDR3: TGTGCCAGCAACTTTGGGACAGAATTGAGCAATCAGCCCCAGCATTTT. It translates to CASNFGTELSNQPQHF.

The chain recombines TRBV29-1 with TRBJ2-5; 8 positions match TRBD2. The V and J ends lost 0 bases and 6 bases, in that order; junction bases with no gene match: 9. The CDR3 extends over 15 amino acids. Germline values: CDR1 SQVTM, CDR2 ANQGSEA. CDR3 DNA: TGCAGCGTTGAAGATCCGGCTAGCGGGTCGAAGACCCAGTACTTC. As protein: CSVEDPASGSKTQYF.

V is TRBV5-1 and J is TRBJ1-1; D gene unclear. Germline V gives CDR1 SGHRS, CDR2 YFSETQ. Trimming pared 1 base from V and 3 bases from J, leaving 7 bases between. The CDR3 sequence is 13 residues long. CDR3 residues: CASSLTRYTEAFF. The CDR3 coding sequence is TGCGCCAGCAGCTTGACCCGGTACACTGAAGCTTTCTTT. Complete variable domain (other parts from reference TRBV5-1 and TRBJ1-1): KAGVTQTPRYLIKTRGQQVTLSCSPISGHRSVSWYQQTPGQGLQFLFEYFSETQRNKGNFPGRFSGRQFSNSRSEMNVSTLELGDSALYLCASSLTRYTEAFFGQGTRLTVV.

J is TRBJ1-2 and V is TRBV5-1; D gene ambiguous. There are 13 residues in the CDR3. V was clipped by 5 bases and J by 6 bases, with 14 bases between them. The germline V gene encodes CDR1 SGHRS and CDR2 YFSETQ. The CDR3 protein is CASRPDGTDGYTF. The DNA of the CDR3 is TGCGCCAGCAGGCCGGACGGCACGGATGGCTACACCTTC. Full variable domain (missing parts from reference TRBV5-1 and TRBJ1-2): KAGVTQTPRYLIKTRGQQVTLSCSPISGHRSVSWYQQTPGQGLQFLFEYFSETQRNKGNFPGRFSGRQFSNSRSEMNVSTLELGDSALYLCASRPDGTDGYTFGSGTRLTVV.

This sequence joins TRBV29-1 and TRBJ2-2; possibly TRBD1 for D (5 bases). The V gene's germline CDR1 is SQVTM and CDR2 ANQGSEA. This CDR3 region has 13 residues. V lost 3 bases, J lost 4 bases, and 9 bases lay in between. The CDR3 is CSVDRARTGELFF. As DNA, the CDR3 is TGCAGCGTTGACAGGGCGCGCACCGGGGAGCTGTTTTTT.

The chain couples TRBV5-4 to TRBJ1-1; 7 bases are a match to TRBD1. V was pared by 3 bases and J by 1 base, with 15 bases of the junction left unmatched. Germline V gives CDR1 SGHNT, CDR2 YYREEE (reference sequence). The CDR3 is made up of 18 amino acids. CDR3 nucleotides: TGTGCCAGCAGCTCCGGGCCGATGGGACAGACTCAGAACACTGAAGCTTTCTTT. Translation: CASSSGPMGQTQNTEAFF.

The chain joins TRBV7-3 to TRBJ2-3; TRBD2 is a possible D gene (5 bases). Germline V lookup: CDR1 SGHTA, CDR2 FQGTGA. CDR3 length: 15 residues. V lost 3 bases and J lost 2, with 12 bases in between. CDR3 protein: CASSFTRGNTDTQYF. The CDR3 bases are TGTGCCAGCAGCTTCACCCGAGGGAACACAGATACGCAGTATTTT.

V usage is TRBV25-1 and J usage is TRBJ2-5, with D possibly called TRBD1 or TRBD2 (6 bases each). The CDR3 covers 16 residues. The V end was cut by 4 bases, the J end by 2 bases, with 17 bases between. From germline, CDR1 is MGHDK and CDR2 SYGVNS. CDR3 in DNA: TGTGCCAGCAGTGGACTAGGGGGAGTTAATCAAGAGACCCAGTACTTC. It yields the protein CASSGLGGVNQETQYF.

This CDR3 is CASSLGLAGGTSPYEQYF. In DNA, the CDR3 is TGCGCCAGCAGCTTGGGACTAGCGGGAGGGACCTCCCCCTACGAGCAGTACTTC. The rearrangement joins TRBV5-1 to TRBJ2-7, with 14 bases aligning to TRBD2. The CDR3 has 18 amino acids. V lost 0 bases to trimming and J lost 2 bases; unmatched junction nucleotides: 7. Germline V gene data show CDR1 as SGHRS and CDR2 as YFSETQ.

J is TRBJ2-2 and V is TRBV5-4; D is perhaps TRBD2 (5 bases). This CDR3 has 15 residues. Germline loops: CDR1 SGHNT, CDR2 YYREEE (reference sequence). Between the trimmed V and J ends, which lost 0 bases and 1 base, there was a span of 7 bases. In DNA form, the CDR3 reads TGTGCCAGCAGCTTGGAAAGCGGGAACACCGGGGAGCTGTTTTTT. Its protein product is CASSLESGNTGELFF.

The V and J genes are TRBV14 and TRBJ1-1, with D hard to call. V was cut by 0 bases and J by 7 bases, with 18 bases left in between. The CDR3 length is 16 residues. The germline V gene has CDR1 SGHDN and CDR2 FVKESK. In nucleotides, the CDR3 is TGTGCCAGCAGCCAAGATACCCCCCACACCACCAGTGAAGCTTTCTTT. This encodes CASSQDTPHTTSEAFF.

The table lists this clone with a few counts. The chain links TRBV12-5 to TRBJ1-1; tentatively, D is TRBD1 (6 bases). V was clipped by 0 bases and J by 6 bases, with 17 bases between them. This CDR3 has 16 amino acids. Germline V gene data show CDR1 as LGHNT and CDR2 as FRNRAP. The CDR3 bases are TGTGCTAGTGGTTTGGTGACAGGCCCATTGGTCTCTGAAGCTTTCTTT. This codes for CASGLVTGPLVSEAFF.

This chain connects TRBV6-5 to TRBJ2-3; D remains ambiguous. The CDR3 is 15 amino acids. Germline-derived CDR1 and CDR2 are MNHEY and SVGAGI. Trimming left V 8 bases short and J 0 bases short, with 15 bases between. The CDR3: CASSATETSTDTQYF. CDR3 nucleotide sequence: TGTGCCAGCTCGGCTACAGAGACTAGCACAGATACGCAGTATTTT.

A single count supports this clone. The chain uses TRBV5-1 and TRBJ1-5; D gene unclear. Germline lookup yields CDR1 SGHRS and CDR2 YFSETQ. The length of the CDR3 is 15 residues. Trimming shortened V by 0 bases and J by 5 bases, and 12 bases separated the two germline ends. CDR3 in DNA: TGCGCCAGCAGCTTGGGTGACGTTCAGCATCAGCCCCAGCATTTT. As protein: CASSLGDVQHQPQHF.

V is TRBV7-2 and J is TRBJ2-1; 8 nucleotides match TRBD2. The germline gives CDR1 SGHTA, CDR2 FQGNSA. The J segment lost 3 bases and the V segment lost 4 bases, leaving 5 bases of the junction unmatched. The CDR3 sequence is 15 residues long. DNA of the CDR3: TGTGCCAGCAGCTCTTTAGCGGGAAGCTACAATGAGCAGTTCTTC. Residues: CASSSLAGSYNEQFF.

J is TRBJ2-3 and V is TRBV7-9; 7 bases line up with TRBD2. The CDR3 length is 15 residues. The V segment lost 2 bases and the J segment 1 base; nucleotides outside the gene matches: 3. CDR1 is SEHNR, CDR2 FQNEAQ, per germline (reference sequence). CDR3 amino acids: CASSLLAGRTDTQYF. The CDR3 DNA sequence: TGTGCCAGCAGCTTATTAGCGGGTCGCACAGATACGCAGTATTTT.

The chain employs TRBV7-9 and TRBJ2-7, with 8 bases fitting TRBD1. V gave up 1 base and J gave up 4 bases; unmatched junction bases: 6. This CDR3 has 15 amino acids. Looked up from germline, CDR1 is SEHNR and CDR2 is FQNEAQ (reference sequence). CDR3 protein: CASSLGQGAPYEQYF. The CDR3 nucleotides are TGTGCCAGCAGCTTAGGGCAGGGGGCTCCTTACGAGCAGTACTTC. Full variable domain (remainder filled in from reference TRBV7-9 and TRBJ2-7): DTGVSQNPRHKITKRGQNVTFRCDPISEHNRLYWYRQTLGQGPEFLTYFQNEAQLEKSRLLSDRFSAERPKGSFSTLEIQRTEQGDSAMYLCASSLGQGAPYEQYFGPGTRLTVT.

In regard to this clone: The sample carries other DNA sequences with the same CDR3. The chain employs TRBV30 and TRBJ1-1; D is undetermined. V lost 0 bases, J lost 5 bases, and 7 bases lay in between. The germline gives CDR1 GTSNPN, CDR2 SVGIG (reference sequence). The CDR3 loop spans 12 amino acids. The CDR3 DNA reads TGTGCCTGGAGTGTACGTGGGACTGAAGCTTTCTTT. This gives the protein CAWSVRGTEAFF.

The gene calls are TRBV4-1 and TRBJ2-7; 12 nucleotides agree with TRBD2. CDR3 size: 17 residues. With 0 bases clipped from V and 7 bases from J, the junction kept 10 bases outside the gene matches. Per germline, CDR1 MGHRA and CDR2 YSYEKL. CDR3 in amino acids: CASSQDRRLAGAGEQYF. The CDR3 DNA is TGCGCCAGCAGCCAAGATCGGAGACTAGCGGGGGCCGGGGAGCAGTACTTC.

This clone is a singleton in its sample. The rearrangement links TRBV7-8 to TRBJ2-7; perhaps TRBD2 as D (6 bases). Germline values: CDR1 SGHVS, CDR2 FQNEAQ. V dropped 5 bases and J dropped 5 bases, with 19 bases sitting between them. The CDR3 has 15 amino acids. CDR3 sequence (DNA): TGTGCCAGCAGCCCCCCGGGGGTACTAGAGAACGAGCAGTACTTC. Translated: CASSPPGVLENEQYF.

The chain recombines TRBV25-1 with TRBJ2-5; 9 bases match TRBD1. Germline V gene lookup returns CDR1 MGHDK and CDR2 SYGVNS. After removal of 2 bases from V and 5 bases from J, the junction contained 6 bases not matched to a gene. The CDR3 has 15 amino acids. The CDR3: CASSEVQGARETQYF. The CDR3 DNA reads TGTGCCAGCAGTGAAGTACAGGGGGCTCGGGAGACCCAGTACTTC.

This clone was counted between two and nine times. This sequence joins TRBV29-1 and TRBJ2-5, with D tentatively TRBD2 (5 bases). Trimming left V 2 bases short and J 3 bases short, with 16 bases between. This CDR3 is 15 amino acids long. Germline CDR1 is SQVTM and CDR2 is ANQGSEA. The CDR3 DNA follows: TGCAGCGTTGAATCGCCCATGGACGGGAAAGAGACCCAGTACTTC. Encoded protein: CSVESPMDGKETQYF.

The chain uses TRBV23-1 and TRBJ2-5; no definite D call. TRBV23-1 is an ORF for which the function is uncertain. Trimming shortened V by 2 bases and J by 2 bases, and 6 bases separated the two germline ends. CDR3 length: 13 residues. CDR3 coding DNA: TGCGCCAGCAGTCAAGGGAAACAAGAGACCCAGTACTTC. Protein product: CASSQGKQETQYF.

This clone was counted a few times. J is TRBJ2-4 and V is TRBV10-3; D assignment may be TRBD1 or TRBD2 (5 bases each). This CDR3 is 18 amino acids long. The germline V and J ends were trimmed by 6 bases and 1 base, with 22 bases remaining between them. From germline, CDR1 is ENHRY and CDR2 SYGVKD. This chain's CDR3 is CAIRAGETGRSAKNIQYF. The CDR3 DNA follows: TGTGCCATCAGGGCCGGAGAAACGGGACGCTCTGCCAAAAACATTCAGTACTTC.

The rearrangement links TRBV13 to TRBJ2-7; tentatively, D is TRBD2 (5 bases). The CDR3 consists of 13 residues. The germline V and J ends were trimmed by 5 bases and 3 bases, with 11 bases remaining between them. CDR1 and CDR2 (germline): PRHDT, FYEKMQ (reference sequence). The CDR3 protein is CASSPPGSYEQYF. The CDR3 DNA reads TGTGCCAGCAGCCCTCCGGGGAGCTACGAGCAGTACTTC.

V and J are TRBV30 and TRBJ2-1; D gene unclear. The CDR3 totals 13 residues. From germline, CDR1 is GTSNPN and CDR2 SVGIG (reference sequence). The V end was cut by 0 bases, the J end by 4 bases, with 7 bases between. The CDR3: CAWSVGPYNEQFF. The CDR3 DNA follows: TGTGCCTGGAGTGTAGGCCCGTACAATGAGCAGTTCTTC. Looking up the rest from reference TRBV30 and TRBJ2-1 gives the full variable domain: SQTIHQWPATLVQPVGSPLSLECTVEGTSNPNLYWYRQAAGRGLQLLFYSVGIGQISSEVPQNLSASRPQDRQFILSSKKLLLSDSGFYLCAWSVGPYNEQFFGPGTRLTVL.

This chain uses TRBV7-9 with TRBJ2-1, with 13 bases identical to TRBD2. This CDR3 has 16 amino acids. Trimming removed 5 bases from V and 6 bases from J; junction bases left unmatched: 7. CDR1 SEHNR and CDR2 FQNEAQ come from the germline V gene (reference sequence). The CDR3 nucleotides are TGTGCCAGCAGCCCGCCGGGACTAGCGGGGTCCAATGAGCAGTTCTTC. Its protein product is CASSPPGLAGSNEQFF. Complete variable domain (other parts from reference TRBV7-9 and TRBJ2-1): DTGVSQNPRHKITKRGQNVTFRCDPISEHNRLYWYRQTLGQGPEFLTYFQNEAQLEKSRLLSDRFSAERPKGSFSTLEIQRTEQGDSAMYLCASSPPGLAGSNEQFFGPGTRLTVL.

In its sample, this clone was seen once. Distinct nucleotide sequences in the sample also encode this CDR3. The CDR3 loop is CASSLNNEQFF. The CDR3 bases are TGTGCCAGCAGTTTAAACAATGAGCAGTTCTTC. The genes are TRBV28 and TRBJ2-1; no firm D call. The CDR3 covers 11 residues. Trimming stripped 2 bases from V and 5 bases from J, with 1 base between. The germline V gene has CDR1 MDHEN and CDR2 SYDVKM.

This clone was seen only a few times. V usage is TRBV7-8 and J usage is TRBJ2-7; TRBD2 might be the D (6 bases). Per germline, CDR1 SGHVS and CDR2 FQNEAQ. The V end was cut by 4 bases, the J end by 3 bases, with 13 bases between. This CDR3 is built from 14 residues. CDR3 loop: CASSWTKDGYEQYF. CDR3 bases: TGTGCCAGCAGCTGGACTAAAGATGGCTACGAGCAGTACTTC.